The rows below give T cell receptor beta chains drawn from one sample of a study of blood T cell repertoires in COVID-19. Profiled with immunoSEQ multiplex PCR; TCRdb holds only in-frame clones, not every one. The data show fewer than 50,000 clones, with more than 75% seen just once and under 20% held by the top ten. Input material: peripheral blood. These receptors were collected from a man in his 70s with acute or convalescent COVID-19. CDR3s include the opening cysteine and the closing phenylalanine or tryptophan. Each record gives: clone size, D gene, J gene, V gene, CDR3 protein, CDR3 DNA. D genes are given only for firm matches. Some rows have no size entry. The others give once, few or many, or a class for an expanded clone.

>.|.|TRBJ1-2|TRBV5-1
CASSLGDIDYGYTF
TGCGCCAGCAGCTTGGGGGACATCGACTATGGCTACACCTTC
>.|TRBD1|TRBJ2-7|TRBV4-3
CASSQEGGDRAYEQYF
TGCGCCAGCAGCCAAGAAGGGGGGGACAGGGCCTACGAGCAGTACTTC
>.|.|TRBJ2-7|TRBV5-1
CASSPGWGGNSYEQYF
TGCGCCAGCAGCCCCGGTTGGGGGGGCAACTCCTACGAGCAGTACTTC
>.|.|TRBJ2-2|TRBV6-5
CASSYSGGRRTGELFF
TGTGCCAGCAGTTACTCCGGGGGGCGACGCACCGGGGAGCTGTTTTTT
>.|.|TRBJ1-1|TRBV15
CATSRDGLPQNTEAFF
TGTGCCACCAGCAGAGATGGCCTTCCTCAGAACACTGAAGCTTTCTTT
>.|.|TRBJ2-1|TRBV15
CATSRDRGREEQFF
TGTGCCACCAGCAGAGATAGGGGGAGAGAGGAGCAGTTCTTC
>few|TRBD1|TRBJ2-7|TRBV15
CATKAGTGPHYEQYF
TGTGCCACCAAGGCTGGGACAGGGCCTCACTACGAGCAGTACTTC
>.|TRBD1|TRBJ1-2|TRBV29-1
CSVATGGGVGYTF
TGCAGCGTGGCGACAGGGGGGGGAGTAGGCTACACCTTC
>few|.|TRBJ1-1|TRBV7-3
CASSLTHGTEAFF
TGTGCCAGCAGCTTAACCCACGGGACTGAAGCTTTCTTT
>.|.|TRBJ2-5|TRBV7-3
CASSLSPGETQYF
TGTGCCAGCAGCTTAAGCCCGGGGGAGACCCAGTACTTC
>.|.|TRBJ1-1|TRBV21-1
CASSKALYRGIFTEAFF
TGTGCCAGCAGCAAAGCGCTTTACAGGGGAATCTTCACTGAAGCTTTCTTT
>few|.|TRBJ2-7|TRBV5-4
CASSLSTAPYEQYF
TGTGCCAGCAGCTTGTCTACAGCTCCCTACGAGCAGTACTTC
>.|.|TRBJ1-1|TRBV18
CASSPATGLNTEAFF
TGTGCCAGCTCACCAGCGACAGGCCTCAACACTGAAGCTTTCTTT
>.|.|TRBJ1-2|TRBV5-1
CASSLTEGNYGYTF
TGCGCCAGCAGCTTGACGGAGGGGAACTATGGCTACACCTTC
>.|.|TRBJ1-1|TRBV11-2
CASSLDNTVRGTEAFF
TGTGCCAGCAGCTTAGATAATACTGTCCGGGGGACTGAAGCTTTCTTT
>.|TRBD2|TRBJ2-3|TRBV4-2
CASSQFGGSTDTQYF
TGTGCCAGCAGCCAATTCGGGGGGAGCACAGATACGCAGTATTTT
>.|.|TRBJ2-2|TRBV9
CASSVLVLTGELFF
TGTGCCAGCAGCGTACTCGTATTAACCGGGGAGCTGTTTTTT
>.|TRBD2|TRBJ2-1|TRBV7-3
CASSSLAGGLYNEQFF
TGTGCCAGCAGCTCACTAGCGGGGGGGCTATACAATGAGCAGTTCTTC
>once|TRBD2|TRBJ2-4|TRBV13
CASSQLLTSGGLAKNIQYF
TGTGCCAGCAGCCAACTGTTGACTAGCGGGGGTCTAGCCAAAAACATTCAGTACTTC
>few|TRBD1|TRBJ1-6|TRBV28
CASSFPSGGSPLHF
TGTGCCAGCAGTTTTCCGTCAGGGGGCTCACCCCTCCACTTT
>.|.|TRBJ1-5|TRBV4-3
CPPRRNWGGGQPQHF
TGCCCCCCCCGCCGGAACTGGGGGGGCGGCCAGCCCCAGCATTTT
>.|.|TRBJ1-1|TRBV19
CATSLAGVIAFF
TGTGCCACTTCGTTGGCAGGGGTGATAGCTTTCTTT
>.|TRBD2|TRBJ2-3|TRBV13
CASSLGPQLAGVTDTQYF
TGTGCCAGCAGCTTGGGGCCTCAACTAGCGGGGGTTACAGATACGCAGTATTTT
>.|TRBD1|TRBJ1-4|TRBV5-6
CASSLVGTGATNEKLFF
TGTGCCAGCAGCTTGGTGGGGACAGGGGCAACTAATGAAAAACTGTTTTTT
>.|.|TRBJ2-1|TRBV19
CASNGQGLYNEQFF
TGTGCCAGTAATGGGCAGGGGTTATACAATGAGCAGTTCTTC
>.|TRBD1|TRBJ2-7|TRBV5-4
CASSSTGANYEQYF
TGTGCCAGCAGCTCGACAGGGGCCAACTACGAGCAGTACTTC
>.|.|TRBJ1-1|TRBV5-4
CASSSRGLNTEAFF
TGTGCCAGCAGCTCCCGCGGTCTAAACACTGAAGCTTTCTTT
>once|TRBD1|TRBJ2-7|TRBV29-1
CSVVTGVYEQYF
TGCAGCGTTGTAACAGGGGTCTACGAGCAGTACTTC
>.|TRBD1|TRBJ1-2|TRBV5-6
CASSLYRTGALGGYTF
TGTGCCAGCAGCTTGTATAGGACAGGAGCCTTAGGTGGCTACACCTTC
>.|.|TRBJ1-2|TRBV6-2/TRBV6-3
CASSLFQGTYYGYTF
TGTGCCAGCAGTCTCTTCCAGGGGACATACTATGGCTACACCTTC
>once|TRBD1|TRBJ1-2|TRBV5-6
CASSWGQGGYGYTF
TGTGCCAGCAGCTGGGGACAGGGAGGCTATGGCTACACCTTC
>.|.|TRBJ1-2|TRBV7-8
CASSPRAGSTIYGYTF
TGTGCCAGCAGCCCCCGGGCGGGATCCACCATCTATGGCTACACCTTC
>.|.|TRBJ1-1|TRBV7-2
CASSLRRTTEAFF
TGTGCCAGCAGCTTAAGGAGGACCACTGAAGCTTTCTTT
>.|TRBD2|TRBJ2-5|TRBV19
CASSSGLAGEETQYF
TGTGCCAGTAGTTCTGGACTAGCGGGGGAAGAGACCCAGTACTTC
>once|TRBD1|TRBJ2-5|TRBV7-2
CASSGRDRTRETQYF
TGTGCCAGCAGCGGCCGGGACAGGACACGAGAGACCCAGTACTTC
>.|.|TRBJ1-6|TRBV3-1/TRBV3-2
CASSQETSNSPLHF
TGTGCCAGCAGCCAAGAGACATCGAATTCACCCCTCCACTTT
>.|.|TRBJ2-2|TRBV5-8
CASSPRQTGELFF
TGTGCCAGCAGCCCGCGACAGACCGGGGAGCTGTTTTTT
>.|.|TRBJ1-6|TRBV9
CASSTGLENSPLHF
TGTGCCAGCAGCACGGGACTGGAGAATTCACCCCTCCACTTT
>few|TRBD1|TRBJ2-7|TRBV30
CAWSKGQGRDEQYF
TGTGCCTGGAGTAAGGGACAGGGACGGGACGAGCAGTACTTC
>.|TRBD1|TRBJ1-5|TRBV7-2
CASSLAGTERNQPQHF
TGTGCCAGCAGCTTAGCGGGGACAGAACGCAATCAGCCCCAGCATTTT
>.|TRBD1|TRBJ1-2|TRBV5-4
CASSLSTGGAYGYTF
TGTGCCAGCAGCTTGAGCACAGGGGGCGCCTATGGCTACACCTTC
>few|.|TRBJ1-4|TRBV5-5
CASSLRTAEEKLFF
TGTGCCAGCAGCCTGCGGACAGCGGAGGAAAAACTGTTTTTT